Listed below are T cell receptor beta chains from one sample, sequenced in a study of blood T cells in healthy people across ages. TCRdb analysed the 5' RACE reads with MiXCR anew, one entry per CDR3 protein. The table records around 820,000 distinct CDR3 sequences, approximately 25% of them present only once. The sample also formed part of further work on T cells of mothers and their children.

Sequenced input: blood. The receptors stem from a boy aged 10-17 years in good health. Both conserved end residues are part of each CDR3. A D gene is named only where the DNA matches it firmly. Not every row has a clone size; where given, it reads once, few, many or a size class.

D gene	V gene	J gene	clone size	CDR3 protein	CDR3 DNA
.	TRBV7-9	TRBJ2-5	.	CASSLASPGAGETQYF	TGTGCCAGCAGCTTAGCGTCGCCGGGGGCTGGGGAGACCCAGTACTTC
.	TRBV27	TRBJ2-3	few	CASSLSGLRSDTQYF	TGTGCCAGCAGTTTATCGGGGTTAAGGTCAGATACGCAGTATTTT
TRBD2	TRBV4-2	TRBJ2-5	.	CASSQDPASGETQYF	TGTGCCAGCAGCCAAGATCCCGCTAGCGGGGAGACCCAGTACTTC
.	TRBV24-1	TRBJ1-1	.	CATSDPPNTEAFF	TGTGCCACCAGTGACCCCCCGAACACTGAAGCTTTCTTT
.	TRBV28	TRBJ2-7	.	CASIGPRDNRNEQYF	TGTGCCAGCATAGGACCCCGGGACAACAGGAACGAGCAGTACTTC
.	TRBV7-9	TRBJ2-7	.	CASSLAPGESYEQYF	TGTGCCAGCAGTTTAGCTCCGGGTGAATCCTACGAGCAGTACTTC
.	TRBV6-5	TRBJ1-4	few	CASSYSTWPTNEKLFF	TGTGCCAGCAGTTACTCGACGTGGCCGACAAATGAAAAACTGTTTTTT
.	TRBV28	TRBJ2-5	.	CASNDRETQYF	TGTGCCAGCAACGACCGAGAGACCCAGTACTTC
TRBD1	TRBV30	TRBJ1-2	.	CAWRFQGEHGYTF	TGTGCCTGGAGGTTCCAGGGGGAACATGGCTACACCTTC
.	TRBV3-1	TRBJ2-2	.	CASSQAGVDTGELFF	TGTGCCAGCAGCCAAGCAGGGGTGGACACCGGGGAGCTGTTTTTT
TRBD2	TRBV11-2	TRBJ2-1	.	CASSLDPNGGTYNEQFF	TGTGCCAGCAGCTTAGATCCGAACGGGGGGACCTACAATGAGCAGTTCTTC
.	TRBV2	TRBJ2-1	.	CASTLTKQFF	TGTGCCAGCACTCTCACGAAGCAGTTCTTC